This T cell receptor (beta chain) is from a study of beta chain features in type 1 diabetes. Study-level information: Patients shared similar age, gender and cell yields with healthy donors. Sorted cells, roughly 98,000,000 in number, were examined across all samples.

With regard to this clone: Antigen: not known. Other DNA sequences from this sample encode an identical CDR3 as well.

Expressed TCRB transcripts were sequenced because the isolated RNA had all been reverse transcribed beforehand. Sequenced by immunoSEQ multiplex PCR; TCRdb stores in-frame clones only, minus some. The repertoire holds about 640,000 clones, with around 12% as singletons. Study-level points and caveats: Patients' naive, central memory and regulatory TCRB repertoires appeared more alike than those of healthy donors. Patients with Type 1 diabetes showed moderately but significantly shorter TCRB CDR3s in all four CD4+ subsets.

Sorting of CD4+ naive, central memory, regulatory and stem cell-like memory cells was performed via CD45RO/CCR7/CD25/CD127/CD95/CD27. The specimen was naive CD4+ T cells from blood. The clonotype originates from a man aged 25-45 years with type 1 diabetes.

The chain's CDR3 is CASSVRVAGELFF. For the CDR3, the DNA is TGTGCCAGCAGCGTAAGGGTCGCCGGGGAGCTGTTTTTT. The chain carries TRBV9 and TRBJ2-2; D ambiguous. Trimming removed 1 base at V and 6 bases at J, with 7 bases between. The CDR3 totals 13 residues. The germline CDR1 and CDR2 sequences are SGDLS and YYNGEE.